This T cell receptor beta chain originates from a study of T cells in Graves' hyperthyroidism and ophthalmopathy. This clonotype was found a few times. Its antigen is undetermined. Study findings and constraints: Within blood appeared most thyroid clonotypes that had expanded above 0.001. Classification by a 13 V-J model distinguished ophthalmopathy from stable hyperthyroidism.

RNA transcripts served as the template for amplifying TCR beta CDR3 regions. The HTBI primer set drove a first-round RT-PCR of the TCR CDR3. MiXCR was run by TCRdb on the multiplex PCR reads, yielding one entry per CDR3 protein. The sample has about 640,000 distinct CDR3 sequences; about a fifth are singletons. The receptor was isolated from a man aged 25 to 40 with Graves' ophthalmopathy. The sample taken for sequencing was blood.

CDR3 protein: CSARLAGKVVSGNEQFF. The CDR3 bases are TGCAGTGCCAGACTAGCGGGTAAAGTAGTGTCAGGCAATGAGCAGTTCTTC. The rearrangement links TRBV20-1 to TRBJ2-1; 10 nucleotides match TRBD2. This CDR3 has 17 amino acids. Germline trimming cut 6 bases from V and 6 bases from J; bases unmatched to any gene: 17. Germline values: CDR1 DFQATT, CDR2 SNEGSKA (reference sequence).